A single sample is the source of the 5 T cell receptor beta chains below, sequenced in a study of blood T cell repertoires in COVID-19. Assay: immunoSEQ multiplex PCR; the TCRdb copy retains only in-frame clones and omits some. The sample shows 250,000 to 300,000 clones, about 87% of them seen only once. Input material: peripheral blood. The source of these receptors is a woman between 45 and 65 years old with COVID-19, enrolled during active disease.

The CDR3 DNA sequence: TGTGCCAGCAGCGGTACGGGAACAGGGTCCTACGAGCAGTACTTC. Translated: CASSGTGTGSYEQYF. The chain is built from TRBV5-6 and TRBJ2-7; possible D gene TRBD1, 6 bases. This CDR3 contains 15 residues. Germline assignment: CDR1 SGHDT and CDR2 YYEEEE. Trimming shortened V by 4 bases and J by 1 base, and 15 bases separated the two germline ends.

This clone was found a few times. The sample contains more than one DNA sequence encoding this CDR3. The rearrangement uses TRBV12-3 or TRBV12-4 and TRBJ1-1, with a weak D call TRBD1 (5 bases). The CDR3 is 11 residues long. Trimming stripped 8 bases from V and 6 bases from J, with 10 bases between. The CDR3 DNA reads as TGTGCCAGCCGAACAGGCCCTGAAGCTTTCTTT. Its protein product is CASRTGPEAFF.

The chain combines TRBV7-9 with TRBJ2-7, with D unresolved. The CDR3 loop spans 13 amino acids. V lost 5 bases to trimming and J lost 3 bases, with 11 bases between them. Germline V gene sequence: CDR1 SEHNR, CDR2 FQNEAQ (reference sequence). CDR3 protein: CASSPTLNYEQYF. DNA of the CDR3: TGTGCCAGCAGCCCCACACTAAACTACGAGCAGTACTTC.

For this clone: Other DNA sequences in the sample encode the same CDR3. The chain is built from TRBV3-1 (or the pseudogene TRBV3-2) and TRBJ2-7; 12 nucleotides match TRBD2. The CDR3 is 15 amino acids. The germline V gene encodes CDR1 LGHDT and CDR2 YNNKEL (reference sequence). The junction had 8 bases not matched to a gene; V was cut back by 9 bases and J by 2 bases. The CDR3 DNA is TGTGCCAGTAGCTTCCTAGCGGGAGGGCCCTACGAGCAGTACTTC. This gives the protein CASSFLAGGPYEQYF.

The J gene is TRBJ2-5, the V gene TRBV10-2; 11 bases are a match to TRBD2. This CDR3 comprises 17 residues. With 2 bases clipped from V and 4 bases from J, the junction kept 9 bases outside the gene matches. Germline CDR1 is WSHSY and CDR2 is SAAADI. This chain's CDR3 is CASSEGELAGVSETQYF. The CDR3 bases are TGCGCCAGCAGTGAGGGGGAACTAGCGGGAGTGTCAGAGACCCAGTACTTC.